Sequencing of this T cell receptor (beta chain) was carried out in a study of blood T cell repertoires in COVID-19. In the study overall: Collection of acute and convalescent COVID-19 samples took place in the United States, Italy and Spain. T cells, B-cell-depleted T cells, or PBMCs supplied cDNA or gDNA.

Participants' reported clinical history set cohort assignment. The study counted Cohort 3 donors as recovered given two negative PCRs, clearance, or symptom resolution. Generated by immunoSEQ multiplex PCR, the TCRdb table keeps only in-frame clones and is missing some. The sample holds about 470,000 clones, roughly 90% seen once. This clone was found a few times. V lost 0 bases to trimming and J lost 4 bases, with 12 bases between them. The length of the CDR3 is 15 residues. The germline gives CDR1 SGHVS, CDR2 FQNEAQ. The sample consisted of PBMCs or T cells enriched from blood (not recorded which). The sequence came from a woman under 30 who had recovered from COVID-19. V usage is TRBV7-8 and J usage is TRBJ1-1; the D is unclear. The CDR3 loop reads CASSLARGTGTEAFF. Written as DNA, the CDR3 is TGTGCCAGCAGCTTAGCGCGTGGTACGGGCACTGAAGCTTTCTTT.